This T cell receptor (beta chain) comes out of a study of T cell repertoires in cytomegalovirus infection. Study overall: CMV epitopes in the study were HLA-C-restricted (recently identified) and HLA-B-restricted (well studied).

A few counts support this clonotype. Its cognate antigen is unknown. TCRdb called the reads again in MiXCR, with one record for every CDR3 protein. The top ten hold more than 35% of the sample, which has about 120,000 distinct CDR3 sequences, 30% to 35% seen once. This CDR3 is 13 amino acids long. V was shortened by 4 bases and J by 8 bases, with 14 bases between the two germline ends. Germline-derived CDR1 and CDR2 are MGHRA and YSYEKL. The starting material was CD8+ T cells from cultured PBMCs, obtained from culture after CMV antigen stimulation. The rearrangement uses TRBV4-1 and TRBJ1-1; no definite D call. The sequence was obtained from a human donor in good health (CMV status not recorded). Some clones in this sample may be carry-over from other donors' samples. CDR3 DNA sequence: TGCGCCAGCAGCCCCGTCGAAGGTTTGGAAGCTTTCTTT. Translation: CASSPVEGLEAFF.